Shown below are 30 T cell receptor beta chains from a single sample sequenced in a study of cytomegalovirus exposure and HLA in healthy donors. The PCR employed 60 Vbeta primers together with 13 Jbeta primers. Clones were sequenced by immunoSEQ multiplex PCR, and TCRdb holds only the in-frame ones, with some missing. Here the sample spans about 180,000 clones, about 85% being singletons. Sequenced input: PBMCs. The source of these receptors is a girl between 5 and 17 years old in good health and CMV-seropositive.

The V call is TRBV28, the J call TRBJ2-7; a possible D gene is TRBD2 (6 bases). Germline values: CDR1 MDHEN, CDR2 SYDVKM. The CDR3 consists of 15 residues. The V gene lost 7 bases and the J gene lost 5 bases, with 21 bases spanning the gap. The CDR3 spells CASIASRGFVNEQYF. In nucleotides, the CDR3 is TGTGCCAGCATCGCAAGTCGGGGGTTCGTAAACGAGCAGTACTTC.

The chain carries TRBV7-2 and TRBJ2-2, with TRBD2 matching over 10 bases. V shed 1 base, J shed 5 bases, and the junction held 4 bases outside the gene matches. Per germline, CDR1 SGHTA and CDR2 FQGNSA. The CDR3 length is 16 residues. The CDR3 nucleotides are TGTGCCAGCAGCTTAGACCTAGCGGGAGTTACCGGGGAGCTGTTTTTT. Its translation: CASSLDLAGVTGELFF.

DNA for the CDR3: TGCGCCAGCAGTGAGTTGTACGGTGGCACCGGGGAGCTGTTTTTT. It translates to CASSELYGGTGELFF. The chain is built from TRBV10-1 and TRBJ2-2; D remains unclear. The CDR3 loop spans 15 amino acids. Germline values: CDR1 WNHNN, CDR2 SYGVQD (reference sequence). Trimming took 1 base from V and 4 from J, leaving 10 bases between them.

The V call is TRBV19, the J call TRBJ2-2; D possibly corresponds to TRBD1 (6 bases). The CDR3 length is 14 residues. The germline V gene has CDR1 LNHDA and CDR2 SQIVND (reference sequence). V lost 7 bases and J 1 base, leaving 10 bases between the germline ends. DNA for the CDR3: TGTGCCAGTAAAACAGGGTTGAACACCGGGGAGCTGTTTTTT. Encoded protein: CASKTGLNTGELFF.

This clone occurred once. The rearrangement joins TRBV28 to TRBJ2-7; 9 nucleotides match TRBD2. CDR1 MDHEN and CDR2 SYDVKM come from the germline V gene. The CDR3 is made up of 17 amino acids. The trim removed 3 bases at V and 4 bases at J, leaving 13 bases unmatched. DNA for the CDR3: TGTGCCAGCAGTTTTGTATTGAGTCTAGCGGGAACTTACGAGCAGTACTTC. This translates into CASSFVLSLAGTYEQYF.

The chain combines TRBV5-4 with TRBJ1-4; 8 bases line up with TRBD1. The germline CDR1 and CDR2 sequences are SGHNT and YYREEE (reference sequence). The CDR3 sequence is 15 residues long. The ends lost 0 bases at V and 8 bases at J; junction bases unmatched: 6. CDR3: CASSLEPGQEEKLFF. CDR3 coding DNA: TGTGCCAGCAGCTTGGAACCGGGACAGGAGGAAAAACTGTTTTTT.

This sequence joins TRBV7-2 and TRBJ2-1, with 7 bases that match TRBD1. CDR3 length: 15 amino acids. The V gene end was trimmed by 5 bases and the J gene end by 3 bases; junction bases not matched to a gene: 7. Looked up from germline, CDR1 is SGHTA and CDR2 is FQGNSA. The CDR3 sequence: CASSPRQGIYNEQFF. CDR3 coding DNA: TGTGCCAGCAGCCCGCGACAGGGCATCTACAATGAGCAGTTCTTC.

J is TRBJ1-1 and V is TRBV7-3, with D perhaps TRBD1 (6 bases). V lost 5 bases and J lost 0, with 13 bases in between. This CDR3 is 15 amino acids long. In germline, CDR1 is SGHTA, CDR2 FQGTGA. The CDR3 here is CASSKITGLNTEAFF. CDR3 bases: TGTGCCAGCAGCAAAATAACAGGGCTGAACACTGAAGCTTTCTTT.

The chain has TRBV7-2 and TRBJ1-3; 8 nucleotides match TRBD1. Germline assignment: CDR1 SGHTA and CDR2 FQGNSA. The junction had 4 bases not matched to a gene; V was cut back by 4 bases and J by 2 bases. The CDR3 covers 15 residues. The CDR3 is CASSSWTGTGNTIYF. As DNA, the CDR3 is TGTGCCAGCAGCTCCTGGACAGGGACTGGAAACACCATATATTTT.

The chain combines TRBV27 with TRBJ1-2; D is unclear. V dropped 3 bases and J dropped 2 bases, with 7 bases sitting between them. Germline V gene data show CDR1 as MNHEY and CDR2 as SMNVEV (reference sequence). The CDR3 contains 13 residues. CDR3 protein: CASSFTANYGYTF. CDR3 in DNA: TGTGCCAGCAGTTTCACCGCGAACTATGGCTACACCTTC.

This clone has just one count. The chain has TRBV12-5 and TRBJ2-2; maybe TRBD2 (6 bases). The V end was cut by 4 bases, the J end by 5 bases, with 14 bases between. CDR1 LGHNT and CDR2 FRNRAP come from the germline V gene. The CDR3 contains 15 residues. The CDR3 region has the DNA TGTGCTAGTGGTTATCGGGGGAGTGCGACCGGGGAGCTGTTTTTT. Its translation: CASGYRGSATGELFF.

The chain has TRBV2 and TRBJ1-4; D ambiguous. V lost 2 bases and J lost 6, with 16 bases in between. The CDR3 is made up of 16 amino acids. Germline-derived CDR1 and CDR2 are SNHLY and FYNNEI. CDR3 residues: CASSESMAVLHEKLFF. CDR3 bases: TGTGCCAGCAGTGAATCCATGGCGGTCCTCCATGAAAAACTGTTTTTT.

The gene calls are TRBV4-2 and TRBJ2-5; tentative D call: TRBD2 (6 bases). CDR1 and CDR2 from the germline V gene are LGHNA and YNFKEQ. The V end was cut by 0 bases, the J end by 7 bases, with 15 bases between. The CDR3 runs 15 residues. CDR3 region: CASSQDRDGRGTQYF. The CDR3 DNA reads TGTGCCAGCAGCCAAGATCGAGACGGGAGAGGGACCCAGTACTTC.

J is TRBJ2-3 and V is TRBV19, with D perhaps TRBD2 (6 bases). Trimming left V 7 bases short and J 7 bases short, with 24 bases between. Germline CDR1 reads LNHDA; CDR2 reads SQIVND (reference sequence). This CDR3 contains 16 residues. CDR3 sequence (DNA): TGTGCCAGTAAGCCTACCGACGGGAGCAGTAGGTATACGCAGTATTTT. It encodes CASKPTDGSSRYTQYF.

This clone has only a few counts. The chain employs TRBV25-1 and TRBJ2-7; 14 bases are shared with TRBD2. The junction had 9 bases not matched to a gene; V was cut back by 3 bases and J by 2 bases. This CDR3 comprises 18 residues. The germline CDR1 and CDR2 sequences are MGHDK and SYGVNS. The DNA for the CDR3 is TGTGCCAGCAGTGACCCGACCGGGACTAGCGGGGGCACCTACGAGCAGTACTTC. This sequence encodes CASSDPTGTSGGTYEQYF.

The chain joins TRBV11-3 to TRBJ2-7, with D possibly TRBD2 on 6 matching bases. Germline values: CDR1 SGHNT, CDR2 YENEEA. Trimming took 3 bases from V and 6 from J, leaving 12 bases between them. The CDR3 has 13 amino acids. For the CDR3, the DNA is TGTGCCAGCAGCTTGGAGGGGCAGGGCGAGCAGTACTTC. Amino acid sequence: CASSLEGQGEQYF.

The chain couples TRBV28 to TRBJ1-5, with D possibly being TRBD1 (5 bases). Between the trimmed V and J ends, which lost 6 bases and 0 bases, there was a span of 18 bases. This CDR3 region has 17 residues. Germline-derived CDR1 and CDR2 are MDHEN and SYDVKM. The CDR3 reads CASRKGSGVYSNQPQHF. In DNA, the CDR3 is TGTGCCAGCAGGAAAGGGTCGGGGGTTTATAGCAATCAGCCCCAGCATTTT.

The chain has TRBV10-1 and TRBJ2-5; D is perhaps TRBD2 (5 bases). CDR1 is WNHNN, CDR2 SYGVQD, per germline (reference sequence). The CDR3 is 11 residues long. Trimming pared 0 bases from V and 12 bases from J, leaving 8 bases between. The CDR3 DNA follows: TGCGCCAGCAGTGAGTCTGGGGAGAAGTACTTC. Amino acids: CASSESGEKYF.

This chain joins TRBV7-9 and TRBJ1-5; TRBD1 agrees at 7 bases. The V segment lost 3 bases and the J segment 4 bases; nucleotides outside the gene matches: 6. CDR3 size: 15 residues. Germline V gene lookup returns CDR1 SEHNR and CDR2 FQNEAQ (reference sequence). CDR3 residues: CASSLDGRGNQPQHF. DNA for the CDR3: TGTGCCAGCAGCTTGGACGGCAGGGGGAATCAGCCCCAGCATTTT.

The gene calls are TRBV5-1 and TRBJ2-1, with 8 nucleotides matching TRBD2. This CDR3 has 17 residues. The J segment lost 0 bases and the V segment lost 1 base, leaving 6 bases of the junction unmatched. In germline, CDR1 is SGHRS, CDR2 YFSETQ. CDR3: CASSLRSSGASYNEQFF. In nucleotides, the CDR3 is TGCGCCAGCAGCTTGCGAAGTAGCGGGGCCTCCTACAATGAGCAGTTCTTC.

In its sample, this clone was seen once. The chain is built from TRBV10-2 and TRBJ2-7; the match to TRBD2 covers 8 bases. CDR1 and CDR2 (germline): WSHSY, SAAADI. The ends lost 7 bases at V and 2 bases at J; junction bases unmatched: 13. The CDR3 consists of 16 residues. CDR3 region: CASTIGLTSGTYEQYF. Here the CDR3 DNA reads TGCGCCAGCACGATAGGTTTAACTAGCGGAACCTACGAGCAGTACTTC.

V usage is TRBV6-5 and J usage is TRBJ1-5; 10 bases line up with TRBD1. CDR3 length equals 14 residues. Unmatched junction bases numbered 4, after V lost 5 bases and J lost 6 bases. Germline CDR1 is MNHEY and CDR2 is SVGAGI. This CDR3 reads CASSTGDRGQPQHF. The CDR3 nucleotides are TGTGCCAGCAGTACCGGGGACAGGGGTCAGCCCCAGCATTTT.

The sample holds a few counts of this clone. The chain uses TRBV19 and TRBJ1-2; TRBD1 is a possible D gene (5 bases). This CDR3 comprises 14 residues. Trimming shortened V by 7 bases and J by 2 bases, and 14 bases separated the two germline ends. Germline CDR1 reads LNHDA; CDR2 reads SQIVND (reference sequence). CDR3 in DNA: TGTGCCAGTATCGGTGTGGGGGGAAACTATGGCTACACCTTC. This encodes CASIGVGGNYGYTF.

The chain uses TRBV5-1 and TRBJ2-3; 8 bases match TRBD2. The germline V gene has CDR1 SGHRS and CDR2 YFSETQ. The length of the CDR3 is 16 residues. Trimming at V came to 0 bases and at J to 0 bases, leaving 3 bases not matched to a gene. Written as DNA, the CDR3 is TGCGCCAGCAGCTTGGGTAGCGGGACTAGCACAGATACGCAGTATTTT. This sequence encodes CASSLGSGTSTDTQYF.

The chain links TRBV19 to TRBJ2-1; tentatively, D is TRBD1 (6 bases). CDR3 length: 16 amino acids. Germline assignment: CDR1 LNHDA and CDR2 SQIVND (reference sequence). The germline V and J ends were trimmed by 5 bases and 6 bases, with 20 bases remaining between them. Here the CDR3 reads CASSPVGVKGGNEQFF. In nucleotides, the CDR3 is TGTGCCAGTAGTCCGGTCGGCGTTAAAGGGGGCAATGAGCAGTTCTTC.

This rearrangement joins TRBV19 to TRBJ1-3; no clear D gene. The CDR3 spans 15 residues. Germline CDR1 is LNHDA and CDR2 is SQIVND (reference sequence). Trimming took 6 bases from V and 2 from J, leaving 14 bases between them. The CDR3 nucleotides read TGTGCCAGTAGCGTGGCAGGCTACCCTGGAAACACCATATATTTT. Protein product: CASSVAGYPGNTIYF. The full variable domain, completed using reference TRBV19 and TRBJ1-3, is DGGITQSPKYLFRKEGQNVTLSCEQNLNHDAMYWYRQDPGQGLRLIYYSQIVNDFQKGDIAEGYSVSREKKESFPLTVTSAQKNPTAFYLCASSVAGYPGNTIYFGEGSWLTVV.

This rearrangement joins TRBV6-5 to TRBJ2-3; 11 bases fit TRBD1. Trimming at V came to 4 bases and at J to 3 bases, leaving 6 bases not matched to a gene. The CDR3 runs to 16 residues. Germline V CDR1 and CDR2: MNHEY, SVGAGI. CDR3 DNA: TGTGCCAGCAGTTTCCGGACAGGGGGCGCAACAGATACGCAGTATTTT. Translating it yields CASSFRTGGATDTQYF.

This clone was observed a handful of times. The chain carries TRBV2 and TRBJ1-2, with TRBD1 matching over 9 bases. J was trimmed by 8 bases and V by 5 bases; bases with no gene match: 3. Germline V gene sequence: CDR1 SNHLY, CDR2 FYNNEI. There are 12 residues in the CDR3. The CDR3 bases are TGTGCCAGCAGTTTTACAGGGGGCGGCTACACCTTC. Translated, it gives CASSFTGGGYTF.

The V call is TRBV27, the J call TRBJ2-7; 13 nucleotides match TRBD2. Germline V CDR1 and CDR2: MNHEY, SMNVEV (reference sequence). Unmatched junction bases numbered 6, after V lost 9 bases and J lost 4 bases. The CDR3 loop spans 14 amino acids. The CDR3 loop is CASTTSGREYEQYF. The CDR3 nucleotides are TGTGCCAGTACCACTAGCGGGAGGGAATACGAGCAGTACTTC.

The V gene is TRBV7-2, the J gene TRBJ2-7, with unresolved D. This CDR3 region has 16 residues. Germline V lookup: CDR1 SGHTA, CDR2 FQGNSA. V lost 2 bases and J lost 2, with 16 bases in between. DNA for the CDR3: TGTGCCAGCAGCTTAATGGGCCAGGTCCCCCCCTACGAGCAGTACTTC. Protein: CASSLMGQVPPYEQYF.